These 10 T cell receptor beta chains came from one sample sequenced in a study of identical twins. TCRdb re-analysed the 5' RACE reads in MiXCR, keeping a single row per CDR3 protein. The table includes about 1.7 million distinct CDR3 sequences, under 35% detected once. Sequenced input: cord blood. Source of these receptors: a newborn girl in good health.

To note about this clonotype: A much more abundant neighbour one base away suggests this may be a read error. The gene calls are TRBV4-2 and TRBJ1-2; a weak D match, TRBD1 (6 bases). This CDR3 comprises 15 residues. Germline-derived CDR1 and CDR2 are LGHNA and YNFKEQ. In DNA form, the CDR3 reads TGTGCCAGCAGCCAAGATCGCGGACAGACCTATGACTACACCTTC. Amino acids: CASSQDRGQTYDYTF.

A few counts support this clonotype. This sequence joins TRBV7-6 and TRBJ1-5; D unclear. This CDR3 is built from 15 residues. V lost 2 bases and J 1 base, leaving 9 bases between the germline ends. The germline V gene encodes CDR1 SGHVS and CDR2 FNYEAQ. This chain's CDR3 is CASSLQSGSNQPQHF. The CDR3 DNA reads TGTGCCAGCAGCTTACAATCGGGGAGCAATCAGCCCCAGCATTTT. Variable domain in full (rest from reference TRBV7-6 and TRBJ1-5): GAGVSQSPRYKVTKRGQDVALRCDPISGHVSLYWYRQALGQGPEFLTYFNYEAQQDKSGLPNDRFSAERPEGSISTLTIQRTEQRDSAMYRCASSLQSGSNQPQHFGDGTRLSIL.

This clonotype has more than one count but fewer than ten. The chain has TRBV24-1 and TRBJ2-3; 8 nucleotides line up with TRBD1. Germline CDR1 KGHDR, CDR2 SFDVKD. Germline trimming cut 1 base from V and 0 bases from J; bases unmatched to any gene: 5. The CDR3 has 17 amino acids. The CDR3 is CATSDLTTGDSTDTQYF. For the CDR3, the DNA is TGTGCCACCAGTGATTTAACGACAGGGGATAGCACAGATACGCAGTATTTT.

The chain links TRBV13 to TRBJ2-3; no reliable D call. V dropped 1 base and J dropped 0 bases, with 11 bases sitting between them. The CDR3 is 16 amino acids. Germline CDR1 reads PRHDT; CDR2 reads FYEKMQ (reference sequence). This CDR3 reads CASSLETGPSTDTQYF. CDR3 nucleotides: TGTGCCAGCAGCTTAGAGACGGGTCCCAGCACAGATACGCAGTATTTT. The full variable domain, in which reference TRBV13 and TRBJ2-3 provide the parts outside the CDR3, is AAGVIQSPRHLIKEKRETATLKCYPIPRHDTVYWYQQGPGQDPQFLISFYEKMQSDKGSIPDRFSAQQFSDYHSELNMSSLELGDSALYFCASSLETGPSTDTQYFGPGTRLTVL.

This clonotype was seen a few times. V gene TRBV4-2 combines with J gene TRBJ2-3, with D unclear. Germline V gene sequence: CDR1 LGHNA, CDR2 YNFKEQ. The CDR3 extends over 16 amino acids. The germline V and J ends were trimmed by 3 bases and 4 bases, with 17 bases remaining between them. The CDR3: CASSQFRSRAADTQYF. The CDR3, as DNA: TGTGCCAGCAGCCAGTTTAGGTCCCGGGCGGCAGATACGCAGTATTTT.

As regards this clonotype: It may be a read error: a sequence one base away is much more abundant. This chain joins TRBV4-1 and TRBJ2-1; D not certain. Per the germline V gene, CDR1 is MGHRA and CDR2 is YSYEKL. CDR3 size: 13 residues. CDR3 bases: TGCGCCAGCAGCCAAGCTGGTGACAATGAGCCGTTCTTC. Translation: CASSQAGDNEPFF.

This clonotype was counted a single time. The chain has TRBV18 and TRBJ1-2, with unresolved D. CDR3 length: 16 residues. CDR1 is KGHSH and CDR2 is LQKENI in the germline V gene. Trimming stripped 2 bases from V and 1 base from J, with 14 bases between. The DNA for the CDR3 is TGTGCCAGCTCACCATTCCCTCGGACGGTTAACTATGGCTACACCTTC. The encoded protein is CASSPFPRTVNYGYTF.

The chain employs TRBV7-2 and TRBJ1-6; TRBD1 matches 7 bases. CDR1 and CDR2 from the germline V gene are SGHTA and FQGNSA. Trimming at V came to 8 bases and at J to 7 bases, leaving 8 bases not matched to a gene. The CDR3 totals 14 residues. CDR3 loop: CASLRQGLNSPLHF. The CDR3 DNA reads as TGTGCCAGCCTAAGACAGGGTTTAAATTCACCCCTCCACTTT.

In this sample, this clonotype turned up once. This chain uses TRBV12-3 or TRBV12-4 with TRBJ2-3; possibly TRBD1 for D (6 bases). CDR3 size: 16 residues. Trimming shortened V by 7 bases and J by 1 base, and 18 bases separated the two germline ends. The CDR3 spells CASTDKVAGGTDTQYF. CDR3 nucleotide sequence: TGTGCCAGCACTGACAAGGTGGCAGGGGGCACAGATACGCAGTATTTT.

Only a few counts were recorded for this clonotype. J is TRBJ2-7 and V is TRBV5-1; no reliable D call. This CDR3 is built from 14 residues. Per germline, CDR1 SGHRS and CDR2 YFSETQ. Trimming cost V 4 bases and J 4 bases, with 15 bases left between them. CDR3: CASSISETRYEQYF. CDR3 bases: TGCGCCAGCAGCATAAGCGAGACGAGATACGAGCAGTACTTC.